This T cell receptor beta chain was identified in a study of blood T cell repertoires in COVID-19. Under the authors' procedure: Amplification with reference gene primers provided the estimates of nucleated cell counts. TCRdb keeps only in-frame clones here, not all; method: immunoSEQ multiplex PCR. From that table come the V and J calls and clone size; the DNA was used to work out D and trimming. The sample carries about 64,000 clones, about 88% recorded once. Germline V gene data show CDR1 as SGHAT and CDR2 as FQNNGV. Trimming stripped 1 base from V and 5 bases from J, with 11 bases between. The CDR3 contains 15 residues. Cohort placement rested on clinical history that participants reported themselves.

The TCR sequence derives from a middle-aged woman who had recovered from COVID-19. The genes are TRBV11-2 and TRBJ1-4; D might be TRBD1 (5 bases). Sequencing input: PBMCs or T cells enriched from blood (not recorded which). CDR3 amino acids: CASSLGAGPNEKLFF. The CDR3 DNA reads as TGTGCCAGCAGCTTAGGAGCAGGGCCGAATGAAAAACTGTTTTTT.